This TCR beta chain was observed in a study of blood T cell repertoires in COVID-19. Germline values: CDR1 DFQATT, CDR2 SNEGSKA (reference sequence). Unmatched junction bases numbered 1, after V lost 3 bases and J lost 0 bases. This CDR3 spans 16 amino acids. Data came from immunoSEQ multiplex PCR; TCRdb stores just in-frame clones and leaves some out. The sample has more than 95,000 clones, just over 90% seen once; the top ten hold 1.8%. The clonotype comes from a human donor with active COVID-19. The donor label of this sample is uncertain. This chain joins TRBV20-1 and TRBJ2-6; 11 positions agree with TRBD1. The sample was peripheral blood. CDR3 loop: CSASGQGASGANVLTF. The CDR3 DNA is TGCAGTGCTAGTGGACAGGGGGCCTCTGGGGCCAACGTCCTGACTTTC.